These 25 T cell receptor delta chains share one sample of origin, sequenced in a study of gamma-delta T cells after stem cell transplantation. TCRdb ran CATT on the RT-PCR reads. Of 250 to 300 delta-chain clones listed, about 5.2% are singletons. Sample: gamma-delta T cells. These TCRs come from a human donor. It is not recorded whose cells these are; they may come from a transplant donor.

This clone came up a few times. A much larger clone is a single base away; this may be a read error. At the DNA level, this CDR3 is encoded by other sequences in the same sample as well. CDR3 sequence: CACDEALAGGLKYTDKLIF. The CDR3 nucleotides read TGTGCCTGTGACGAGGCTTTGGCTGGGGGACTAAAGTACACCGATAAACTCATCTTT. The chain couples TRDV2 to TRDJ1; 8 bases map to TRDD3. CDR1 GEAIGNYY and CDR2 EKD come from the germline V gene. V lost 3 bases to trimming and J lost 0 bases; unmatched junction nucleotides: 17. This CDR3 region has 19 residues.

Comment on this clone: A single base is all that separates this from a far larger clone, so a read error is likely. This CDR3 is also generated by other DNA sequences in the sample. The V gene is TRDV2, the J gene TRDJ1; D remains unclear. Germline loops: CDR1 GEAIGNYY, CDR2 EKD. The length of the CDR3 is 13 residues. The CDR3 loop reads CACDAVNTDKLIF. CDR3 in DNA: TGTGCCTGTGATGCTGTGAACACTGATAAACTCATCTTT.

Turning to this clone: A read error likely explains why the TCRdb protein, taken from a much larger clone, differs from this DNA's translation at residue 5; the protein shown is translated from the DNA. J is TRDJ1 and V is TRDV2; TRDD3 agrees at 9 bases. With V trimmed by 3 bases and J by 0 bases, 7 bases remained unmatched. Germline lookup yields CDR1 GEAIGNYY and CDR2 EKD. The CDR3 extends over 16 amino acids. As DNA, the CDR3 is TGTGCCTGTGACGGCTTAACTGGGGGACACACCGATAAACTCATCTTT. Protein sequence: CACDGLTGGHTDKLIF.

This clone came up a few times. One base away lies a much larger clone, so this may be a sequencing read error. The genes are TRDV2 and TRDJ3; 7 bases align to TRDD3. Germline CDR1 GEAIGNYY, CDR2 EKD. J lost 0 bases, V lost 3 bases, and 10 bases had no gene match. The CDR3 contains 19 residues. The CDR3 is CACDHWGIEISWDTRQMFF. The DNA of the CDR3 is TGTGCCTGTGACCACTGGGGAATCGAAATCTCCTGGGACACCCGACAGATGTTTTTC.

This clone is termed large. The rearrangement uses TRDV2 and TRDJ1; 11 positions agree with TRDD3. This CDR3 has 19 residues. CDR1 is GEAIGNYY and CDR2 is EKD in the germline V gene. V shed 1 base, J shed 0 bases, and the junction held 12 bases outside the gene matches. CDR3 residues: CACDTVLGDIRGYTDKLIF. The DNA of the CDR3 is TGTGCCTGTGACACGGTACTGGGGGATATACGAGGGTACACCGATAAACTCATCTTT.

On this clone: The protein given by TCRdb reflects a much larger clone and differs at residue 5 from this DNA's translation, likely from a read error; the protein shown is the DNA's translation. The chain couples TRDV2 to TRDJ1, with 9 nucleotides matching TRDD3. Germline lookup yields CDR1 GEAIGNYY and CDR2 EKD. The V segment lost 2 bases and the J segment 0 bases; nucleotides outside the gene matches: 6. The CDR3 has 16 residues. The CDR3 loop reads CACDNLTGGHTDKLIF. The CDR3 DNA follows: TGTGCCTGTGACAACTTAACTGGGGGACACACCGATAAACTCATCTTT.

As regards this clone: A far larger clone differs by one base, so this is likely a read error. Other DNA sequences in the same sample also yield this CDR3. This chain links TRDV2 with TRDJ1; perhaps TRDD3 as D (5 bases). This CDR3 spans 14 amino acids. Germline loops: CDR1 GEAIGNYY, CDR2 EKD. Trimming pared 0 bases from V and 3 bases from J, leaving 10 bases between. The CDR3 here is CACDTLGGSDKLIF. Written as DNA, the CDR3 is TGTGCCTGTGACACCCTGGGTGGGTCCGATAAACTCATCTTT.

This clone has only a few counts. A far larger clone is just one base off, so this is likely a read error. The same CDR3 is also encoded by other DNA sequences in this sample. The chain carries TRDV2 and TRDJ1; no firm D call. There are 13 residues in the CDR3. Germline V gene lookup returns CDR1 GEAIGNYY and CDR2 EKD. The CDR3 reads CACDAVNTDKLIF. The CDR3 nucleotides read TGTGCCTGTGATGCTGTGAACACCGATAAACTAATCTTT.

This clone was seen a few times. A far bigger clonotype differs at one base, so this is likely a read error. The chain is built from TRDV2 and TRDJ1; TRDD3 is a possible D gene (6 bases). Germline V lookup: CDR1 GEAIGNYY, CDR2 EKD. CDR3 length: 17 amino acids. DNA for the CDR3: TGTGCCTATGACCCTGTGTCTGGGGAAGGCGACACCGATAAACTCATCTTT. This codes for CAYDPVSGEGDTDKLIF.

Turning to this clone: TCRdb attributes to this sequence the protein of a much larger clone, which differs from the DNA translation at residue 11; a read error is likely, and the protein displayed is translated from the DNA. The chain couples TRDV2 to TRDJ1; 8 bases line up with TRDD3. Per germline, CDR1 GEAIGNYY and CDR2 EKD. The CDR3 runs 16 residues. J gave up 3 bases and V 3 bases, and 11 bases lay outside the gene matches. CDR3 coding DNA: TGTGCCTGTGACGACTTAACTGGGGGGCACGCCGATAAACTCATCTTT. It specifies CACDDLTGGHADKLIF.

As for this clone: This may be a read error: a much more frequent sequence differs by one nucleotide. Here the J gene is TRDJ3 and the V gene is not called; TRDD3, as called in the table, went unchecked against the DNA. The CDR3 contains 21 residues. The CDR3 nucleotides are TGTGCCTGTGACATTCTACTGGGGGATACTACCAGCTCCTGTGACACCCGACAGATGTTTTTC. This codes for CACDILLGDTTSSCDTRQMFF.

This clone ranks as large. V is TRDV2 and J is TRDJ3, with TRDD3 identical over 7 bases. CDR1 and CDR2 from the germline V gene are GEAIGNYY and EKD. The CDR3 has 17 amino acids. V gave up 0 bases and J gave up 6 bases; unmatched junction bases: 7. Written as DNA, the CDR3 is TGTGCCTGTGACACCCTGGGGGGAAAATCGGACACCCGACAGATGTTTTTC. Translation: CACDTLGGKSDTRQMFF.

There are a few counts of this clone. The TCRdb protein fails to match the DNA translation at residue 3; the protein reported here was translated from the DNA. The chain carries TRDV2 and TRDJ1, with D maybe TRDD3 (5 bases). CDR3 length: 15 amino acids. Germline assignment: CDR1 GEAIGNYY and CDR2 EKD. CDR3 in DNA: TGTGCCCGTGACACCGTAGGGGAAAACACCGATAAACTCATCTTT. As protein: CARDTVGENTDKLIF.

This clone came up a few times. A far larger clone is one base from this, pointing to a likely read error. Other DNA sequences of this sample code for an identical CDR3. The gene calls are TRDV2 and TRDJ1, with D possibly being TRDD3 (6 bases). Trimming removed 3 bases at V and 0 bases at J, with 16 bases between. Germline V gives CDR1 GEAIGNYY, CDR2 EKD. The CDR3 has 16 residues. The CDR3 DNA reads TGTGCCTGTGACGACTTAACCGGGGGACACACCGATAAACTCATCTTT. It specifies CACDDLTGGHTDKLIF.

By sample share, this clone is hyperexpanded. Other DNA sequences from this sample encode an identical CDR3 as well. The chain joins TRDV2 to TRDJ1; D perhaps matches TRDD3 (6 bases). CDR3 length: 18 amino acids. CDR1 is GEAIGNYY, CDR2 EKD, per germline. V lost 0 bases and J lost 3, with 22 bases in between. For the CDR3, the DNA is TGTGCCTGTGACACCGTAAGAACGCTGGGGATGCTACCCGATAAACTCATCTTT. Protein sequence: CACDTVRTLGMLPDKLIF.

Regarding this clone: One base away lies a much larger clone, so this may be a sequencing read error. This sample also contains other DNA sequences that code for the same CDR3. V and J are TRDV2 and TRDJ3; TRDD3 matches at 13 bases. From germline, CDR1 is GEAIGNYY and CDR2 EKD. The CDR3 spans 20 residues. The CDR3 coding sequence is TGTGCCTGTGACCCCACTGGGGGATACGGTAGCTCCTGGGACACCCGGCAGATGTTTTTC. As protein: CACDPTGGYGSSWDTRQMFF.

On this clone: A far larger clone is one base from this, pointing to a likely read error. The chain is built from TRDV2 and TRDJ3, with TRDD3 as a possible D gene (5 bases). This CDR3 contains 20 residues. Per the germline V gene, CDR1 is GEAIGNYY and CDR2 is EKD. Here the CDR3 reads CARDTVSGEGFSWDTRQMFF. In nucleotides, the CDR3 is TGTGCCCGTGACACCGTGTCCGGGGAGGGATTCTCCTGGGACACCCGACAGATGTTTTTC.

With regard to this clone: Given a far larger clone just one base away, this is likely a sequencing read error. The chain carries TRDV2 and TRDJ1, with D unresolved. V lost 1 base, J lost 4 bases, and 21 bases lay in between. Germline V gene data show CDR1 as GEAIGNYY and CDR2 as EKD. The CDR3 covers 17 residues. CDR3 sequence reads: CACDTASPMRDIDKLIF. CDR3 nucleotides: TGTGCCTGTGACACAGCCTCCCCGATGAGGGACATCGATAAACTCATCTTT.

In the case of this clone: A far larger clone is just one base off, so this is likely a read error. Other DNA sequences in the sample encode the same CDR3. The J gene is TRDJ1, the V gene TRDV2, with 9 bases matching TRDD3. In germline, CDR1 is GEAIGNYY, CDR2 EKD. The CDR3 contains 16 residues. Trimming at V came to 3 bases and at J to 2 bases, leaving 9 bases not matched to a gene. The CDR3 sequence is CACDDLTGGHTDKLIF. CDR3 DNA sequence: TGTGCCTGTGACGACTTAACTGGGGGACATACCGATAAACTCATCTTT.

As to this clone: The junction departs from germline at one end; a sequencing error may be responsible. The chain recombines TRDV2 with TRDJ3; 13 nucleotides line up with TRDD3. The length of the CDR3 is 20 residues. Germline V CDR1 and CDR2: GEAIGNYY, EKD. CDR3 nucleotides: TGTGCCTGTGACCCCACTGGGGGATACGTTAGCTCCTGTGACACCCGACCGATGTTTTTC. Protein product: CACDPTGGYVSSCDTRPMFF.

The CDR3, as DNA: TGTGCCTGTGACACCTTGGAGGCTGGGGGAACGAGGTACACCGATAAACTCATCTTT. This translates into CACDTLEAGGTRYTDKLIF. This chain joins TRDV2 and TRDJ1; TRDD3 matches 8 bases. Germline CDR1 is GEAIGNYY and CDR2 is EKD. The CDR3 consists of 19 residues. Trimming removed 0 bases from V and 0 bases from J; junction bases left unmatched: 14.

About this clone itself: The TCRdb protein, from a much larger clone, departs from this DNA's translation at residue 5, likely by read error; the protein shown derives from the DNA. This chain uses TRDV2 with TRDJ1; TRDD3 matches 9 bases. CDR1 and CDR2 (germline): GEAIGNYY, EKD. J lost 0 bases, V lost 3 bases, and 7 bases had no gene match. CDR3 length: 16 amino acids. The CDR3 nucleotides are TGTGCCTGTGACGAATTAACTGGGGGACACACCGATAAACTCATCTTT. The encoded protein is CACDELTGGHTDKLIF.

A few counts support this clone. The V and J genes are TRDV2 and TRDJ1, with TRDD3 matching 8 bases. This CDR3 has 17 residues. With V trimmed by 3 bases and J by 3 bases, 14 bases remained unmatched. The germline V gene encodes CDR1 GEAIGNYY and CDR2 EKD. Here the CDR3 reads CACDPLGGTTSADKLIF. The CDR3 DNA reads TGTGCCTGTGACCCACTGGGGGGAACGACTTCAGCCGATAAACTCATCTTT.

As DNA, the CDR3 is TGTGCCTGTGACACCGTCTCCTCCGGGGGATACGCTAAGACCGATAAACTCATCTTT. Its protein product is CACDTVSSGGYAKTDKLIF. J gene TRDJ1 was identified, but the V gene was not called; the DNA was not used to check the table's D call, TRDD3. This CDR3 spans 19 amino acids.

As regards this clone: A far larger clone is one nucleotide away, so this likely arose from a read error. This sequence joins TRDV2 and TRDJ1, with TRDD3 matching 12 bases. The length of the CDR3 is 17 residues. Germline CDR1 GEAIGNYY, CDR2 EKD. The V gene end was trimmed by 0 bases and the J gene end by 2 bases; junction bases not matched to a gene: 6. As DNA, the CDR3 is TGTGCCTGTGACACCATCTCTGGGGGATACGCGACCGATAAACTCATCTTT. It translates to CACDTISGGYATDKLIF.